These T cell receptor beta chains were read from a single sample in a study of cytomegalovirus exposure and HLA in healthy donors. Profiling relied on immunoSEQ multiplex PCR, and the TCRdb table lists in-frame clones only, not all of them. This table holds roughly 100,000 clones, roughly 90% found once. The specimen sequenced was PBMCs. Receptor source: a woman between 18 and 29 years old in good health and CMV-seropositive. The conserved cysteine and the conserved F or W are not part of the CDR3 here.

j_call v_call cdr3_aa
TRBJ1-4 TRBV4-3 ASTPGSFPEKLF
TRBJ2-1 TRBV6-6 ASSGTGNEQF
TRBJ1-1 TRBV16 ASSRGLGSTEAF
TRBJ2-3 TRBV7-6 ASSLGGVVPGTDTQY
TRBJ2-5 TRBV13 ASSLWDTQETQY
TRBJ1-6 TRBV6-5 ASSYEAGQGNSPLH
TRBJ2-5 TRBV27 ASRNDPPGQGASQETQY
TRBJ1-1 TRBV5-6 ASSLGQLDTEAF
TRBJ1-6 TRBV28 ASRYTRPSPLH
TRBJ2-1 TRBV7-6 ASSLDGGGAGNEQF